This entry lists 26 T cell receptor beta chains sequenced from one sample in a study. TCRdb reanalysed the RT-PCR reads using MiXCR and keeps one entry per CDR3 protein. The sample has more than 550,000 distinct CDR3 sequences; 12% to 15% are singletons. What was sequenced was memory CD4+ T cells from blood. The receptor set was obtained from a female donor in good health, serving as a healthy control.

This clonotype was observed many times. This chain connects TRBV6-6 to TRBJ2-7; TRBD1 is a possible D gene (6 bases). Trimming took 6 bases from V and 6 from J, leaving 21 bases between them. The CDR3 extends over 15 amino acids. CDR1 and CDR2 (germline): MNHNY, SVGAGI (reference sequence). CDR3 in DNA: TGTGCCAGCAGCGACCCGTCAGGGGCGGTTTCCGAGCAGTACTTC. This gives the protein CASSDPSGAVSEQYF.

V is TRBV6-5 and J is TRBJ2-4; the D is unclear. Per the germline V gene, CDR1 is MNHEY and CDR2 is SVGAGI. The CDR3 runs to 13 residues. With 0 bases removed from V and 8 bases from J, the gap between germline ends came to 8 bases. The CDR3 reads CASSYSRWDIQYF. The CDR3 DNA sequence: TGTGCCAGCAGTTACTCCCGGTGGGACATTCAGTACTTC.

This sequence joins TRBV7-2 and TRBJ2-7; D is undetermined. The CDR3 consists of 13 residues. V gave up 7 bases and J gave up 3 bases, with 13 bases separating them. Germline CDR1 reads SGHTA; CDR2 reads FQGNSA. This chain's CDR3 is CASTLGPGYEQYF. For the CDR3, the DNA is TGTGCCAGCACCCTAGGGCCCGGCTACGAGCAGTACTTC.

This clonotype has a handful of counts. The V call is TRBV2, the J call TRBJ2-7, with TRBD1 matching over 7 bases. V trimming: 6 bases; J trimming: 5 bases; junction bases outside the gene matches: 10. Germline assignment: CDR1 SNHLY and CDR2 FYNNEI. The CDR3 is made up of 14 amino acids. This CDR3 is CASRTPQGVDEQYF. CDR3 sequence (DNA): TGTGCCAGCAGGACCCCGCAGGGGGTCGACGAGCAGTACTTC.

The chain combines TRBV5-1 with TRBJ1-5; possibly TRBD1 for D (5 bases). Trimming shortened V by 0 bases and J by 3 bases, and 10 bases separated the two germline ends. Germline assignment: CDR1 SGHRS and CDR2 YFSETQ. CDR3 length: 15 amino acids. The CDR3 here is CASSLDGGNNQPQHF. The CDR3 region has the DNA TGCGCCAGCAGCTTGGATGGGGGAAACAATCAGCCCCAGCATTTT.

This clonotype was seen ten or more times. The gene calls are TRBV20-1 and TRBJ2-1, with unresolved D. V lost 4 bases, J lost 8 bases, and 18 bases lay in between. Germline CDR1 reads DFQATT; CDR2 reads SNEGSKA (reference sequence). The CDR3 covers 14 residues. DNA of the CDR3: TGCAGTGCTATGTACAGCCTCAACGGCGATGAGCAGTTCTTC. This translates into CSAMYSLNGDEQFF.

This clonotype was observed a handful of times. The rearrangement joins TRBV27 to TRBJ2-3; D possibly uses TRBD1 or TRBD2 (5 bases each). With 3 bases removed from V and 3 bases from J, the gap between germline ends came to 13 bases. This CDR3 is built from 15 residues. Germline V gives CDR1 MNHEY, CDR2 SMNVEV (reference sequence). CDR3 residues: CASSLGDARTDTQYF. For the CDR3, the DNA is TGTGCCAGCAGTTTGGGGGACGCGAGGACAGATACGCAGTATTTT.

The chain carries TRBV20-1 and TRBJ1-6, with TRBD1 matching 7 bases. This CDR3 is 13 amino acids long. The germline V gene encodes CDR1 DFQATT and CDR2 SNEGSKA (reference sequence). V was clipped by 2 bases and J by 7 bases; unmatched bases: 2. DNA for the CDR3: TGCAGTGCTAGACAGGGGGAGAATTCACCCCTCCACTTT. It specifies CSARQGENSPLHF.

This clonotype has a handful of counts. The chain carries TRBV6-1 and TRBJ2-7; the match to TRBD1 covers 9 bases. With 6 bases clipped from V and 5 bases from J, the junction kept 8 bases outside the gene matches. Germline assignment: CDR1 MNHNS and CDR2 SASEGT. The CDR3 loop spans 14 amino acids. This CDR3 reads CASSFHRGHNEQYF. DNA for the CDR3: TGTGCCAGCAGCTTCCACAGGGGGCACAACGAGCAGTACTTC.

Ten or more counts support this clonotype. This chain connects TRBV20-1 to TRBJ2-1; D uncertain. In germline, CDR1 is DFQATT, CDR2 SNEGSKA (reference sequence). This CDR3 comprises 11 residues. Trimming left V 3 bases short and J 6 bases short, with 6 bases between. This CDR3 reads CSASRTNEQFF. CDR3 nucleotide sequence: TGCAGTGCTAGCCGTACCAATGAGCAGTTCTTC.

The V and J genes are TRBV5-1 and TRBJ1-2; D not certain. The CDR3 sequence is 15 residues long. CDR1 and CDR2 (germline): SGHRS, YFSETQ. V lost 1 base to trimming and J lost 2 bases, with 12 bases between them. Here the CDR3 reads CASSLSIRENYGYTF. In DNA, the CDR3 is TGCGCCAGCAGCTTGTCTATTCGGGAGAACTATGGCTACACCTTC.

The table lists this clonotype with many counts. The chain has TRBV29-1 and TRBJ2-7; 8 nucleotides align to TRBD1. The CDR3 contains 13 residues. After removal of 5 bases from V and 6 bases from J, the junction contained 9 bases not matched to a gene. The germline gives CDR1 SQVTM, CDR2 ANQGSEA. The CDR3: CSVQTGAAREQYF. CDR3 nucleotides: TGCAGCGTTCAGACAGGGGCCGCACGCGAGCAGTACTTC.

This clonotype came up many times. This chain joins TRBV7-2 and TRBJ2-5; the D is unclear. This CDR3 contains 14 residues. Per the germline V gene, CDR1 is SGHTA and CDR2 is FQGNSA. The V end was cut by 1 base, the J end by 5 bases, with 11 bases between. CDR3 sequence reads: CASSLGSRRETQYF. CDR3 bases: TGTGCCAGCAGCTTAGGCTCAAGACGGGAGACCCAGTACTTC.

This clonotype has just a few counts. The rearrangement joins TRBV24-1 to TRBJ2-5; 7 nucleotides line up with TRBD1. In germline, CDR1 is KGHDR, CDR2 SFDVKD. This CDR3 is 13 amino acids long. The V segment lost 6 bases and the J segment 3 bases; nucleotides outside the gene matches: 3. CDR3: CATSQGVEETQYF. The CDR3 DNA reads TGTGCCACCAGTCAGGGGGTGGAAGAGACCCAGTACTTC.

The genes are TRBV6-5 and TRBJ2-1; 7 bases line up with TRBD2. Trimming cost V 3 bases and J 4 bases; bases outside gene matches: 6. The CDR3 runs to 15 residues. Germline-derived CDR1 and CDR2 are MNHEY and SVGAGI. The CDR3 DNA reads TGTGCCAGCAGTTATGTGGGAGGGATATACAATGAGCAGTTCTTC. Amino acids: CASSYVGGIYNEQFF.

This clonotype was seen a handful of times. The genes are TRBV7-2 and TRBJ2-5; D gene ambiguous. V gave up 5 bases and J gave up 1 base, with 11 bases separating them. Germline CDR1 is SGHTA and CDR2 is FQGNSA. This CDR3 contains 14 residues. The DNA for the CDR3 is TGTGCCAGCAGCCACACATCGGGCCAAGAGACCCAGTACTTC. It codes for CASSHTSGQETQYF.

Ten or more counts support this clonotype. The chain combines TRBV7-6 with TRBJ1-5; D ambiguous. This CDR3 comprises 15 residues. Per germline, CDR1 SGHVS and CDR2 FNYEAQ. V was pared by 3 bases and J by 2 bases, with 11 bases between. The CDR3 DNA sequence: TGTGCCAGCAGCTTGGATCGGGGAGGCAATCAGCCCCAGCATTTT. Encoded protein: CASSLDRGGNQPQHF.

The chain carries TRBV6-2 or TRBV6-3 and TRBJ2-7, with D perhaps matching TRBD1 or TRBD2 (5 bases each). CDR3 length equals 14 residues. Germline V lookup: CDR1 MNHEY, CDR2 SVGEGT. Deletions cut 6 bases from V and 2 bases from J, with 14 bases between. CDR3 residues: CASRRGVLPYEQYF. As DNA, the CDR3 is TGTGCCAGCAGGCGAGGGGTCCTACCCTACGAGCAGTACTTC.

About this clonotype itself: A much larger clone differs from this one at a single base, so this may be a read error. The rearrangement joins TRBV11-2 to TRBJ2-1; D may be TRBD1 (5 bases). The CDR3 has 14 amino acids. Per germline, CDR1 SGHAT and CDR2 FQNNGV. The V and J ends lost 2 bases and 6 bases respectively, with 11 bases between them. The DNA for the CDR3 is TGTGCCAGCAGCTTAAACAGGTTTCTCAATGAGCAGTTCTTC. Amino acids: CASSLNRFLNEQFF.

This clonotype was counted many times. The genes are TRBV6-2 or TRBV6-3 and TRBJ2-1; possibly TRBD2 for D (6 bases). Germline CDR1 and CDR2: MNHEY and SVGEGT. The V gene lost 2 bases and the J gene lost 7 bases, with 18 bases spanning the gap. This CDR3 is built from 16 residues. The CDR3 is CASSYRRGLRANEQFF. CDR3 in DNA: TGTGCCAGCAGTTACCGGCGGGGACTCCGTGCGAATGAGCAGTTCTTC.

This chain joins TRBV20-1 and TRBJ2-3, with 10 bases lining up with TRBD2. The V gene's germline CDR1 is DFQATT and CDR2 SNEGSKA (reference sequence). V lost 3 bases, J lost 4 bases, and 7 bases stayed unmatched. CDR3 length: 15 residues. For the CDR3, the DNA is TGCAGTGCTAGTAGAGCGGGAGGGACCGCAGATACGCAGTATTTT. The encoded protein is CSASRAGGTADTQYF.

This clonotype occurred many times. The J gene is TRBJ1-5, the V gene TRBV27; D is ambiguous. Germline V CDR1 and CDR2: MNHEY, SMNVEV (reference sequence). V lost 7 bases to trimming and J lost 7 bases, with 14 bases between them. This CDR3 is 13 amino acids long. CDR3 DNA: TGTGCCAGCACCAGTCGGCCCGAGCAGCCCCAGCATTTT. Translation: CASTSRPEQPQHF.

A note on this clonotype: With a much larger clone just one base away, this may be a read error. The chain has TRBV5-1 and TRBJ2-5; perhaps D is TRBD1 or TRBD2 (5 bases each). There are 15 residues in the CDR3. V was pared by 3 bases and J by 9 bases, with 21 bases between. CDR1 is SGHRS and CDR2 is YFSETQ in the germline V gene. The CDR3: CASSWGTHDLRAQYF. The CDR3 DNA is TGCGCCAGCAGCTGGGGGACCCACGACTTGAGGGCCCAGTACTTC.

The chain recombines TRBV7-2 with TRBJ1-5; TRBD1 matches 8 bases. V lost 3 bases and J lost 9; bases outside the gene matches: 10. The CDR3 runs to 15 residues. Germline V CDR1 and CDR2: SGHTA, FQGNSA. The CDR3 nucleotides are TGTGCCAGCAGCTTCCAGCAGACAGGGGAATCGCCCCAGCATTTT. Translating it yields CASSFQQTGESPQHF.

The genes are TRBV11-2 and TRBJ1-5, with 9 bases aligning to TRBD1. Looked up from germline, CDR1 is SGHAT and CDR2 is FQNNGV. This CDR3 contains 14 residues. V gave up 5 bases and J gave up 6 bases; unmatched junction bases: 5. CDR3 bases: TGTGCCAGCAGCGTACAGGGGGCGGCTCAGCCCCAGCATTTT. Its protein product is CASSVQGAAQPQHF.

The chain has TRBV29-1 and TRBJ1-2; D unresolved. Germline V gives CDR1 SQVTM, CDR2 ANQGSEA. Deletions cut 3 bases from V and 3 bases from J, with 11 bases between. CDR3 length: 13 residues. The CDR3 bases are TGCAGCGTTGAGACCGGGAACTACTATGGCTACACCTTC. It codes for CSVETGNYYGYTF. The full variable domain, with the rest looked up from reference TRBV29-1 and TRBJ1-2, is SAVISQKPSRDICQRGTSLTIQCQVDSQVTMMFWYRQQPGQSLTLIATANQGSEATYESGFVIDKFPISRPNLTFSTLTVSNMSPEDSSIYLCSVETGNYYGYTFGSGTRLTVV.